The 5 T cell receptor gamma chains reported below all come from one sample, sequenced in a study of human gamma delta and Vdelta1 T cells. TCRdb re-processed the PCR reads via CATT. Of about 150 gamma-chain clones in the sample, around two thirds were seen once. Sequenced sample: Vdelta1 gamma-delta T cells from blood. Receptor source: a human donor in good health.

As concerns this clone: A far bigger clonotype differs at one base, so this is likely a read error. This chain links TRGV9 with TRGJ1 or TRGJ2. Germline V gives CDR1 GITISATS, CDR2 ISYDGTV (reference sequence). The ends lost 5 bases at V and 9 bases at J; junction bases unmatched: 13. CDR3 length: 13 residues. The CDR3: CALWAWVELKKLF. DNA for the CDR3: TGTGCCTTGTGGGCATGGGTGGAACTTAAGAAACTCTTT.

This clone was seen a few times. Since a far larger clone is one base different, this is likely a read error. The chain is built from TRGV8 and TRGJ1 or TRGJ2. The junction had 2 bases not matched to a gene; V was cut back by 5 bases and J by 4 bases. Germline V gene lookup returns CDR1 VENAVY and CDR2 YDSYNSRV. This CDR3 is 11 amino acids long. CDR3 bases: TGTGCCACCTGGGTGTATTATAAGAAACTCTTT. Translating gives CATWVYYKKLF.

Of note for this clone: This probably arose from a read error, given a far larger clone one base away. Other DNA sequences from this sample encode an identical CDR3 as well. The rearrangement links TRGV8 to TRGJ1 or TRGJ2. The V and J ends lost 5 bases and 3 bases, in that order; junction bases with no gene match: 7. The CDR3 spans 13 residues. Germline CDR1 VENAVY, CDR2 YDSYNSRV. The CDR3 loop is CATWAGPYYKKLF. In nucleotides, the CDR3 is TGTGCCACCTGGGCTGGGCCTTATTATAAGAAACTCTTT.

Comment on this clone: This is likely an artifact of a read error, given a far larger clone one base away. The rearrangement uses TRGV10 and TRGJ1 or TRGJ2. TRGV10 is placed among ORFs of uncertain function. CDR3 length equals 10 residues. Germline trimming cut 8 bases from V and 16 bases from J; bases unmatched to any gene: 12. Here the CDR3 reads CAAWDPKDLF. In DNA, the CDR3 is TGTGCTGCGTGGGATCCTAAGGATCTCTTT.

On this clone itself: A single base is all that separates this from a far larger clone, so a read error is likely. The genes are TRGV2 and TRGJ1 or TRGJ2. CDR1 EGSNGY and CDR2 YDSYNSKV come from the germline V gene. Unmatched junction bases numbered 1, after V lost 2 bases and J lost 0 bases. The length of the CDR3 is 13 residues. The CDR3 sequence is CATWDVNYYKKLF. CDR3 nucleotide sequence: TGTGCCACCTGGGACGTGAATTATTATAAGAAACTCTTT.